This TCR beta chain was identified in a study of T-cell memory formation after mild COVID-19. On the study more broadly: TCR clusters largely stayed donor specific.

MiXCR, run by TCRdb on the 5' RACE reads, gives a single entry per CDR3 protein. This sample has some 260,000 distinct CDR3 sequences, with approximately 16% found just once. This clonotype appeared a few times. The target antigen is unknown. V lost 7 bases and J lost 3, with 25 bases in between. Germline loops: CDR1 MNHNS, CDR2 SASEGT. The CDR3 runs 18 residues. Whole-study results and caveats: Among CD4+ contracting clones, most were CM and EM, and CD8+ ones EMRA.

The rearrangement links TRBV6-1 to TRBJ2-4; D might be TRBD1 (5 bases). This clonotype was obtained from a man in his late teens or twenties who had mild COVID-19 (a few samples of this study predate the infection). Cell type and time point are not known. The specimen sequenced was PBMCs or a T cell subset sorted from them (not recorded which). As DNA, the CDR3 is TGTGCCAGCACCCAAAGACAGCCAAGCCTGCCTGGCAAAAACATTCAGTACTTC. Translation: CASTQRQPSLPGKNIQYF.